The text below deals with one T cell receptor beta chain. This record comes from a study of blood T cell repertoires in COVID-19. Some clones are missing from TCRdb's copy, which holds only in-frame ones; the method was immunoSEQ multiplex PCR. The sample has about 90,000 clones; about 89% are singletons. V lost 9 bases and J 1 base, leaving 5 bases between the germline ends. The CDR3 contains 12 residues. Germline V gene lookup returns CDR1 SGHDT and CDR2 YYEEEE. This clonotype was sampled from a human donor with active COVID-19. The donor label of this sample is uncertain. Sequenced material: peripheral blood. The chain couples TRBV5-6 to TRBJ1-6; D gene uncertain. This CDR3 is CATESYNSPLHF. CDR3 coding DNA: TGTGCCACTGAGTCCTATAATTCACCCCTCCACTTT.